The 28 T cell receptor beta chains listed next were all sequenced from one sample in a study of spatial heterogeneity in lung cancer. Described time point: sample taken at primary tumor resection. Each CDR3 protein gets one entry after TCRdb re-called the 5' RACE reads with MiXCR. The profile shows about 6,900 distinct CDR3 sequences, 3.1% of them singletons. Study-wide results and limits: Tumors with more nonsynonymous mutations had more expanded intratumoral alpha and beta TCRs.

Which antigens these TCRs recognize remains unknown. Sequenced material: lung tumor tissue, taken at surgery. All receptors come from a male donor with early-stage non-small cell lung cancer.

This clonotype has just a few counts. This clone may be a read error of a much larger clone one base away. The chain's CDR3 is CASSLGQGGGNTGELFF. DNA for the CDR3: TGTGCCAGCAGCCTGGGACAGGGGGGAGGTAACACCGGGGAGCTGTTTTTT. The chain couples TRBV11-3 to TRBJ2-2, with TRBD1 matching 11 bases. This CDR3 comprises 17 residues. With 5 bases clipped from V and 2 bases from J, the junction kept 7 bases outside the gene matches. Germline CDR1 SGHNT, CDR2 YENEEA.

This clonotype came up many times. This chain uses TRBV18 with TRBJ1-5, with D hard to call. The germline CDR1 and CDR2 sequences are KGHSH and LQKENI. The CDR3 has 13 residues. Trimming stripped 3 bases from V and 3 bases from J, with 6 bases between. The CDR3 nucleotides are TGTGCCAGCTCACCGGACGCCAATCAGCCCCAGCATTTT. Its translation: CASSPDANQPQHF. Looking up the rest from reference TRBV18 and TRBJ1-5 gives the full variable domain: NAGVMQNPRHLVRRRGQEARLRCSPMKGHSHVYWYRQLPEEGLKFMVYLQKENIIDESGMPKERFSAEFPKEGPSILRIQQVVRGDSAAYFCASSPDANQPQHFGDGTRLSIL.

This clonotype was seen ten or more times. The CDR3 here is CASSLGAQGLTGELFF. The CDR3 nucleotides read TGCGCCAGCAGCTTGGGGGCTCAGGGGTTGACCGGGGAGCTGTTTTTT. The chain carries TRBV5-1 and TRBJ2-2, with a weak D call TRBD1 (6 bases). The CDR3 is made up of 16 amino acids. Trimming shortened V by 0 bases and J by 5 bases, and 14 bases separated the two germline ends. In germline, CDR1 is SGHRS, CDR2 YFSETQ.

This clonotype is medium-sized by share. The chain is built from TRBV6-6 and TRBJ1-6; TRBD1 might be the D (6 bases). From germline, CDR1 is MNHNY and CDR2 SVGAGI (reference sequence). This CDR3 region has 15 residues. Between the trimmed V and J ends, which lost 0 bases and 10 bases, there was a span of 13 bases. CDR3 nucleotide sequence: TGTGCCAGCAGTTACTCGTCAGGGGTGGGGTCACCCCTCCACTTT. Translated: CASSYSSGVGSPLHF.

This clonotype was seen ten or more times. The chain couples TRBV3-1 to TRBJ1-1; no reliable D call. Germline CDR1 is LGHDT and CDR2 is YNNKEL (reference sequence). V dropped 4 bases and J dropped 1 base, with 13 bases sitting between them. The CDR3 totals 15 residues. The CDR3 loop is CASSPSAGSNTEAFF. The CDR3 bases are TGTGCCAGCAGCCCCTCGGCGGGTTCGAACACTGAAGCTTTCTTT.

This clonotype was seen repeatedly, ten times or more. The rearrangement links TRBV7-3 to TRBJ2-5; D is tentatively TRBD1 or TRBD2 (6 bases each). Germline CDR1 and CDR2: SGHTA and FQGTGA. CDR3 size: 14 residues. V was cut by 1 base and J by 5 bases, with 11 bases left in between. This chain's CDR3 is CASSLMGAGETQYF. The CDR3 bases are TGTGCCAGCAGCTTAATGGGGGCGGGGGAGACCCAGTACTTC.

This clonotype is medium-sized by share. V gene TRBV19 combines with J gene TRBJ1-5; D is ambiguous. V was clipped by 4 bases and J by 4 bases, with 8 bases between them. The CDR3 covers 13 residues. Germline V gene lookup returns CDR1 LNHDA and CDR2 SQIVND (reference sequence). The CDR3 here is CASSNDGNQPQHF. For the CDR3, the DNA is TGTGCCAGTAGTAATGATGGGAATCAGCCCCAGCATTTT.

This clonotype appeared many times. The CDR3 sequence is CASSRVGSEETQYF. CDR3 DNA: TGCGCCAGCAGCCGGGTTGGAAGCGAAGAGACCCAGTACTTC. The J gene is TRBJ2-5, the V gene TRBV5-1; D gene unclear. Germline V lookup: CDR1 SGHRS, CDR2 YFSETQ. The CDR3 is 14 residues long. V lost 4 bases to trimming and J lost 3 bases, with 13 bases between them.

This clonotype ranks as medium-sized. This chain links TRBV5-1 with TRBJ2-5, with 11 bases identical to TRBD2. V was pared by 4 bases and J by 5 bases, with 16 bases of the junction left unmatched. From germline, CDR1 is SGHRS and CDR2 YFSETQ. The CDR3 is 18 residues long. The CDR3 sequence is CASSLWSTSGRPKETQYF. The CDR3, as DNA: TGCGCCAGCAGCCTATGGAGTACTAGCGGGAGACCCAAGGAGACCCAGTACTTC.

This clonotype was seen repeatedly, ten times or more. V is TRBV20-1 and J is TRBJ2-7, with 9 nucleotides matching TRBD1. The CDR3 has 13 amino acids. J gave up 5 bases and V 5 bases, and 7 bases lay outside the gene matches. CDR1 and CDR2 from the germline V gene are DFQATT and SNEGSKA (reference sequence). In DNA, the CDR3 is TGCAGTGCTTCCGGGACAGGGCCGAACGAGCAGTACTTC. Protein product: CSASGTGPNEQYF.

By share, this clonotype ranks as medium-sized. The CDR3 region is CASSLRGDRAKNIQYF. As DNA, the CDR3 is TGTGCCAGCAGCCTACGGGGGGACAGGGCCAAAAACATTCAGTACTTC. V and J are TRBV13 and TRBJ2-4; perhaps TRBD1 as D (8 bases). V was trimmed by 5 bases and J by 1 base, leaving 15 bases between them. The CDR3 consists of 16 residues. The germline V gene has CDR1 PRHDT and CDR2 FYEKMQ (reference sequence).

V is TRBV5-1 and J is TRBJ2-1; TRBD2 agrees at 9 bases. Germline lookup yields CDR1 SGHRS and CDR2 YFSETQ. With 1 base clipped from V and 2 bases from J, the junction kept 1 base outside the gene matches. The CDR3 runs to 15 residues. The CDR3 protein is CASSLLAGAYNEQFF. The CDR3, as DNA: TGCGCCAGCAGCTTGTTAGCGGGGGCCTACAATGAGCAGTTCTTC.

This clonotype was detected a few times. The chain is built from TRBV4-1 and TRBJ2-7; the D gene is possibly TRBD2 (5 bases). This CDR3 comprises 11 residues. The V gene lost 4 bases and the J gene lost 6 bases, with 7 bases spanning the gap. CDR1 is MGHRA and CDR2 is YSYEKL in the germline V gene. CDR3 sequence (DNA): TGCGCCAGCAGCCGTGGGAGCGAGCAGTACTTC. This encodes CASSRGSEQYF.

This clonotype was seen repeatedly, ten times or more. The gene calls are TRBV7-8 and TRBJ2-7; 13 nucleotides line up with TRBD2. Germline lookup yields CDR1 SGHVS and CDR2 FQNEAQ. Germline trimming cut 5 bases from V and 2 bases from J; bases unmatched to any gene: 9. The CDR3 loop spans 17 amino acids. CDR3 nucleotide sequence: TGTGCCAGCAGCGCCGGGACTAGCGGGAACCCTGCCTACGAGCAGTACTTC. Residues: CASSAGTSGNPAYEQYF.

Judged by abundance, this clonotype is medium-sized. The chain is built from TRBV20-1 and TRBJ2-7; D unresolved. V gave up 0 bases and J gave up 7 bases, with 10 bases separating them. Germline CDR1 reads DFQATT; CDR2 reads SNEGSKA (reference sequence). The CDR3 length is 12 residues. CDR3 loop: CSARDLGREQYF. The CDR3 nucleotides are TGCAGTGCTAGAGATCTAGGAAGGGAGCAGTACTTC.

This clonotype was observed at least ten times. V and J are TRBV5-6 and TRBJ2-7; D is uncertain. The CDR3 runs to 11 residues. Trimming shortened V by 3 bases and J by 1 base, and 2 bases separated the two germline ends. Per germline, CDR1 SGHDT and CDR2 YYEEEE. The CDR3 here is CASSCSYEQYF. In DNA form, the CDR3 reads TGTGCCAGCAGCTGTTCCTACGAGCAGTACTTC.

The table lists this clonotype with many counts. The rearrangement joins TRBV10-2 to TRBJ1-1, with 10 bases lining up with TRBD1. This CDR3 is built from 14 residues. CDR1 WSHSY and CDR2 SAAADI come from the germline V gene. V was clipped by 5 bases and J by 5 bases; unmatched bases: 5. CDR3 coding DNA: TGCGCCAGCAGTAAGACAGGGGGCTGTACTGAAGCTTTCTTT. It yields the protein CASSKTGGCTEAFF.

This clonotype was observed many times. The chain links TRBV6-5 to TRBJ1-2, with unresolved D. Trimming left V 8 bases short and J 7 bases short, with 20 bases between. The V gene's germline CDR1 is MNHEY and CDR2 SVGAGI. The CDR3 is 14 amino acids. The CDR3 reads CASFLAGPEGGYTF. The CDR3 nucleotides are TGTGCCAGCTTCCTCGCCGGCCCGGAGGGTGGCTACACCTTC.

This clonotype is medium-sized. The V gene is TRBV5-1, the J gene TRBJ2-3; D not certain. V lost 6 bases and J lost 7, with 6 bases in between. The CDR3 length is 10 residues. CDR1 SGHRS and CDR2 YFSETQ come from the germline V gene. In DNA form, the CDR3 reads TGCGCCAGCAAGGGAAATACGCAGTATTTT. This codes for CASKGNTQYF.

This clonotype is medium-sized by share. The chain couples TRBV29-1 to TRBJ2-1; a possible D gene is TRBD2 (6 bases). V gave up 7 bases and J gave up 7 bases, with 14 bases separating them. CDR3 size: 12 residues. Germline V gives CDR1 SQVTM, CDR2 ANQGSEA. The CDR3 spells CSGGANGNEQFF. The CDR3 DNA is TGCAGCGGCGGGGCGAATGGGAATGAGCAGTTCTTC.

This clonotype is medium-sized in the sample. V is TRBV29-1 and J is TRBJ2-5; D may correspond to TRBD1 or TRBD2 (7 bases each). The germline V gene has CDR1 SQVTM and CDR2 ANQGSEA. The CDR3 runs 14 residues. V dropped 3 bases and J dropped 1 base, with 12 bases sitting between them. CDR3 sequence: CSVESGTAQETQYF. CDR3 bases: TGCAGCGTTGAGAGCGGGACAGCCCAAGAGACCCAGTACTTC.

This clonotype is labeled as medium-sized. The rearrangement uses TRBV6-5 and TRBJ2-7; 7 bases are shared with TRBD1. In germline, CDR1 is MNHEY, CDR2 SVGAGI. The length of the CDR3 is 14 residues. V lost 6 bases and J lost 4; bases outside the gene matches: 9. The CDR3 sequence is CASRKPGQTYEQYF. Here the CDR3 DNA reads TGTGCCAGCAGGAAGCCGGGACAGACTTACGAGCAGTACTTC.

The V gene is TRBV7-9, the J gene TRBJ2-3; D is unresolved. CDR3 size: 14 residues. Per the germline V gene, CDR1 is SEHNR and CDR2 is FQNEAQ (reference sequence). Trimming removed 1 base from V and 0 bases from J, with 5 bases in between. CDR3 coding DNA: TGTGCCAGCAGCTTAGTGAGCAGCACAGATACGCAGTATTTT. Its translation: CASSLVSSTDTQYF.

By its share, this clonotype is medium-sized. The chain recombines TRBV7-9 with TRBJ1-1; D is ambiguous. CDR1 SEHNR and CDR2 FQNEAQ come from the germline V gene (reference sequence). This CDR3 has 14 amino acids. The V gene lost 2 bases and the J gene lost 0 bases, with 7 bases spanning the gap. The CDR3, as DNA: TGTGCCAGCAGCTTAATGGGCATGAACACTGAAGCTTTCTTT. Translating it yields CASSLMGMNTEAFF.

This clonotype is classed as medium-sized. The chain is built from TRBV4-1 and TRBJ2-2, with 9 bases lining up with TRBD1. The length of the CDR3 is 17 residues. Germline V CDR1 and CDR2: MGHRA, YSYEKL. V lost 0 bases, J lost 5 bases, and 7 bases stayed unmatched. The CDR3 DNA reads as TGCGCCAGCAGCCAAGATACATGGGACAGGGTTACCGGGGAGCTGTTTTTT. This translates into CASSQDTWDRVTGELFF.

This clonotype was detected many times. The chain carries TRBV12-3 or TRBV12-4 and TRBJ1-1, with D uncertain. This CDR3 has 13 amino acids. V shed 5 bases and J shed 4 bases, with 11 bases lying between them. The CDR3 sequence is CASSRGWVTEAFF. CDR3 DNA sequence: TGTGCCAGCAGTCGCGGGTGGGTCACTGAAGCTTTCTTT.

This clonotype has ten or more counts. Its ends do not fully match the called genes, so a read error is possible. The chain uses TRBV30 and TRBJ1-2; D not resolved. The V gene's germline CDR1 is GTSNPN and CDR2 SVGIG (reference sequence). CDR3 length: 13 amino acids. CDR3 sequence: CAWSVRTRDGDTF. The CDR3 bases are TGTGCCTGGAGTGTACGGACTCGTGATGGCGACACCTTC.

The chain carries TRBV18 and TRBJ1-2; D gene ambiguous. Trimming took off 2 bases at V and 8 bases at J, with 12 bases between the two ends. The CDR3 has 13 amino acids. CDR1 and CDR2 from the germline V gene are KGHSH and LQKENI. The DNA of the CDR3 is TGTGCCAGCTCACCAGTAGAGTCTCACGGCTACACCTTC. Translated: CASSPVESHGYTF.